Listed here is a single T cell receptor beta chain. This entry comes from a study of CD8+CD57+ T cells in acquired aplastic anemia. Selection for sequencing was limited to patients who had shown CD8+CD57+ cell expansion by flow cytometry. Using genomic DNA as the template, TCR beta VDJ and CDR3 profiling was carried out. TCRdb re-called the reads with MiXCR, one entry per CDR3 protein. The profile shows 160,000 or so distinct CDR3 sequences, 71% of them singletons. The sequencing sample was made of sorted CD4+, CD8+, or CD8+CD57+ T cells (not recorded which) from PBMCs. The TCR sequence derives from a human donor with aplastic anemia.

The CDR3 DNA follows: TGCAGTGCCCTGGGACTAGCGGGAAGGAATGAGCAGTTCTTC. It encodes CSALGLAGRNEQFF. V is TRBV20-1 and J is TRBJ2-1; 13 bases line up with TRBD2. Germline CDR1 is DFQATT and CDR2 is SNEGSKA (reference sequence). V lost 6 bases and J lost 7; bases outside the gene matches: 6. CDR3 length: 14 residues.